Below are 23 T cell receptor beta chains sequenced from a single sample in a study of shared clonotypes between healthy human individuals. Some clones are missing from TCRdb's copy, which holds only in-frame ones; the method was immunoSEQ multiplex PCR. Of about 2.4 million clones detected, 85% to 95% appear once; the ten largest clones hold under 0.15%. The specimen sequenced was naive CD4+ T cells sorted from blood. Noted subset: CD45RA+ positively selected. These receptors all come from a man younger than 35 in good health.

V and J are TRBV7-9 and TRBJ2-7; 9 bases match TRBD1. CDR1 is SEHNR and CDR2 is FQNEAQ in the germline V gene (reference sequence). The J segment lost 4 bases and the V segment lost 4 bases, leaving 5 bases of the junction unmatched. CDR3 length: 14 amino acids. The CDR3 spells CASSSQGQGYEQYF. The CDR3 DNA reads as TGTGCCAGCAGCTCCCAGGGACAGGGATACGAGCAGTACTTC.

This chain links TRBV7-2 with TRBJ2-7, with 9 bases fitting TRBD2. The ends lost 5 bases at V and 4 bases at J; junction bases unmatched: 6. This CDR3 spans 14 amino acids. Germline V gene data show CDR1 as SGHTA and CDR2 as FQGNSA. The CDR3 DNA is TGTGCCAGCAGCGCCACTAGCGGGCGTTACGAGCAGTACTTC. Protein sequence: CASSATSGRYEQYF. Drawing the rest from reference TRBV7-2 and TRBJ2-7, the complete variable domain is GAGVSQSPSNKVTEKGKDVELRCDPISGHTALYWYRQSLGQGLEFLIYFQGNSAPDKSGLPSDRFSAERTGGSVSTLTIQRTQQEDSAVYLCASSATSGRYEQYFGPGTRLTVT.

The V call is TRBV2, the J call TRBJ1-4; 7 bases align to TRBD1. Germline CDR1 is SNHLY and CDR2 is FYNNEI. V lost 6 bases to trimming and J lost 1 base; unmatched junction nucleotides: 5. CDR3 size: 15 residues. The chain's CDR3 is CASSANRGTNEKLFF. The CDR3 DNA follows: TGTGCCAGCAGCGCCAACAGGGGAACTAATGAAAAACTGTTTTTT.

This clone was observed a handful of times. The J gene is TRBJ1-5, the V gene TRBV4-2, with 8 bases identical to TRBD1. Trimming removed 1 base from V and 6 bases from J; junction bases left unmatched: 2. This CDR3 contains 14 residues. CDR1 and CDR2 from the germline V gene are LGHNA and YNFKEQ. The CDR3 DNA reads TGTGCCAGCAGCCAAGGGACAGGGAGTCAGCCCCAGCATTTT. Protein sequence: CASSQGTGSQPQHF.

The rearrangement links TRBV28 to TRBJ2-5, with D tentatively TRBD2 (5 bases). The V and J ends lost 3 bases and 5 bases respectively, with 16 bases between them. Germline V gene data show CDR1 as MDHEN and CDR2 as SYDVKM. The CDR3 totals 15 residues. The CDR3 protein is CASSFRAVRVETQYF. The CDR3 coding sequence is TGTGCCAGCAGTTTTCGGGCGGTGAGGGTGGAGACCCAGTACTTC.

J is TRBJ2-2 and V is TRBV5-1, with 10 bases that match TRBD1. V dropped 7 bases and J dropped 5; count of bases not matched to a gene: 5. Germline V gene sequence: CDR1 SGHRS, CDR2 YFSETQ. The CDR3 consists of 14 residues. In DNA, the CDR3 is TGCGCCAGCCTCGGACAGGGGGTAACCGGGGAGCTGTTTTTT. Translation gives CASLGQGVTGELFF.

The V call is TRBV18, the J call TRBJ2-3; 7 nucleotides line up with TRBD2. Germline trimming cut 3 bases from V and 4 bases from J; bases unmatched to any gene: 7. Germline assignment: CDR1 KGHSH and CDR2 LQKENI. The length of the CDR3 is 15 residues. The CDR3 is CASSPSQGGSDTQYF. DNA of the CDR3: TGTGCCAGCTCACCTTCCCAGGGAGGGTCAGATACGCAGTATTTT.

The chain employs TRBV19 and TRBJ2-1, with 14 bases identical to TRBD2. Germline lookup yields CDR1 LNHDA and CDR2 SQIVND (reference sequence). Trimming took 5 bases from V and 7 from J; bases not matched to a gene: 10. The CDR3 loop spans 17 amino acids. CDR3 bases: TGTGCCAGTAGTGCCCGACTAGCGGGAGGGCCAGGGAATGAGCAGTTCTTC. This translates into CASSARLAGGPGNEQFF.

This chain uses TRBV2 with TRBJ2-5, with D uncertain. Germline V lookup: CDR1 SNHLY, CDR2 FYNNEI. This CDR3 has 12 residues. With 6 bases removed from V and 4 bases from J, the gap between germline ends came to 9 bases. CDR3 loop: CASRGWGETQYF. CDR3 DNA sequence: TGTGCCAGCAGGGGTTGGGGAGAGACCCAGTACTTC. Looking up the rest from reference TRBV2 and TRBJ2-5 gives the full variable domain: EPEVTQTPSHQVTQMGQEVILRCVPISNHLYFYWYRQILGQKVEFLVSFYNNEISEKSEIFDDQFSVERPDGSNFTLKIRSTKLEDSAMYFCASRGWGETQYFGPGTRLLVL.

In regard to this clone: Different DNA sequences within this sample yield the same CDR3. The V gene is TRBV9, the J gene TRBJ1-4; D is unclear. The germline gives CDR1 SGDLS, CDR2 YYNGEE. Trimming cost V 2 bases and J 2 bases, with 7 bases left between them. This CDR3 is built from 14 residues. The CDR3 nucleotides are TGTGCCAGCAGCGTGGGCCCCACTAATGAAAAACTGTTTTTT. Amino acid sequence: CASSVGPTNEKLFF.

In regard to this clone: At the DNA level, this CDR3 is encoded by other sequences in the same sample as well. The chain is built from TRBV5-1 and TRBJ2-3; D remains unclear. The V and J ends lost 3 bases and 1 base respectively, with 6 bases between them. Germline assignment: CDR1 SGHRS and CDR2 YFSETQ. CDR3 length: 13 amino acids. The CDR3 sequence is CASSSPGTDTQYF. CDR3 in DNA: TGCGCCAGCAGCTCACCGGGCACAGATACGCAGTATTTT.

This clone has a single count. The chain is built from TRBV10-2 and TRBJ2-7; 8 nucleotides match TRBD1. Unmatched junction bases numbered 18, after V lost 10 bases and J lost 7 bases. CDR3 length equals 15 residues. Germline-derived CDR1 and CDR2 are WSHSY and SAAADI. CDR3 sequence (DNA): TGCGCCACTAGAAATGTTCGGCAGGGGGCGGGGGAGCAGTACTTC. Translating it yields CATRNVRQGAGEQYF.

The CDR3 is CASSPFVWREQYF. The CDR3, as DNA: TGTGCCAGCAGCCCCTTTGTATGGCGCGAGCAGTACTTC. The chain joins TRBV28 to TRBJ2-7; D call uncertain. The germline V gene encodes CDR1 MDHEN and CDR2 SYDVKM. This CDR3 comprises 13 residues. V was cut by 6 bases and J by 6 bases, with 15 bases left in between. The full variable domain, in which reference TRBV28 and TRBJ2-7 provide the parts outside the CDR3, is DVKVTQSSRYLVKRTGEKVFLECVQDMDHENMFWYRQDPGLGLRLIYFSYDVKMKEKGDIPEGYSVSREKKERFSLILESASTNQTSMYLCASSPFVWREQYFGPGTRLTVT.

This clone was recorded only once. This sequence joins TRBV30 and TRBJ2-2, with D maybe TRBD2 (7 bases). V was trimmed by 5 bases and J by 4 bases, leaving 17 bases between them. This CDR3 has 15 residues. Germline CDR1 reads GTSNPN; CDR2 reads SVGIG (reference sequence). The CDR3 bases are TGTGCCTGGGGGAGGGGGAAGACCGGCACCGGGGAGCTGTTTTTT. Translation gives CAWGRGKTGTGELFF.

V gene TRBV27 combines with J gene TRBJ2-5, with 8 bases aligning to TRBD2. Germline assignment: CDR1 MNHEY and CDR2 SMNVEV (reference sequence). The CDR3 length is 14 residues. Trimming took 5 bases from V and 6 from J; bases not matched to a gene: 8. The CDR3 protein is CASSPMGLVKTQYF. The CDR3 bases are TGTGCCAGCAGTCCGATGGGACTAGTGAAGACCCAGTACTTC.

The V and J genes are TRBV11-2 and TRBJ2-2; 9 bases agree with TRBD1. Germline-derived CDR1 and CDR2 are SGHAT and FQNNGV. The CDR3 has 16 residues. The V and J ends lost 5 bases and 2 bases, in that order; junction bases with no gene match: 6. CDR3 protein: CASSQTGGKNTGELFF. DNA of the CDR3: TGTGCCAGCAGCCAGACAGGGGGAAAAAACACCGGGGAGCTGTTTTTT.

The sample holds a few counts of this clone. The same CDR3 also results from other DNA sequences found in this sample. This chain links TRBV7-3 with TRBJ2-3; no clear D. This CDR3 region has 13 residues. Germline V CDR1 and CDR2: SGHTA, FQGTGA. Trimming took 2 bases from V and 2 from J, leaving 5 bases between them. The CDR3 sequence: CASSLAYTDTQYF. As DNA, the CDR3 is TGTGCCAGCAGCTTAGCCTACACAGATACGCAGTATTTT.

The count of this clone is one. This sequence joins TRBV4-3 and TRBJ1-3; no reliable D call. CDR1 and CDR2 (germline): LGHNA, YSLEER. Trimming removed 0 bases at V and 7 bases at J, with 13 bases between. This CDR3 is built from 15 residues. The CDR3 DNA sequence: TGCGCCAGCAGCCAAGAACCTGCAGGCCATAACACCATATATTTT. This gives the protein CASSQEPAGHNTIYF.

V usage is TRBV7-3 and J usage is TRBJ1-5, with 10 bases lining up with TRBD1. The CDR3 contains 15 residues. Trimming cost V 3 bases and J 4 bases; bases outside gene matches: 3. Germline V lookup: CDR1 SGHTA, CDR2 FQGTGA. CDR3 in amino acids: CASSLTGGENQPQHF. In DNA, the CDR3 is TGTGCCAGCAGCTTGACAGGGGGCGAAAATCAGCCCCAGCATTTT.

CDR3 residues: CASSLTGRNSPLHF. CDR3 nucleotide sequence: TGTGCCAGCAGTTTGACAGGCCGGAATTCACCCCTCCACTTT. The chain links TRBV28 to TRBJ1-6; D is possibly TRBD1 (6 bases). The CDR3 loop spans 14 amino acids. Between the trimmed V and J ends, which lost 3 bases and 7 bases, there was a span of 10 bases. Germline V gene lookup returns CDR1 MDHEN and CDR2 SYDVKM.

This chain joins TRBV12-5 and TRBJ2-1, with 8 bases aligning to TRBD2. The V gene's germline CDR1 is LGHNT and CDR2 FRNRAP. There are 16 residues in the CDR3. V was pared by 2 bases and J by 0 bases, with 3 bases of the junction left unmatched. The CDR3 DNA reads TGTGCTAGTGGTTTGTCCGCGGGGGGCTCCTACAATGAGCAGTTCTTC. Translated: CASGLSAGGSYNEQFF. The whole variable domain, filled in from reference TRBV12-5 and TRBJ2-1, reads DARVTQTPRHKVTEMGQEVTMRCQPILGHNTVFWYRQTMMQGLELLAYFRNRAPLDDSGMPKDRFSAEMPDATLATLKIQPSEPRDSAVYFCASGLSAGGSYNEQFFGPGTRLTVL.

The J gene is TRBJ2-7, the V gene TRBV2; D gene uncertain. V dropped 10 bases and J dropped 6 bases, with 16 bases sitting between them. This CDR3 contains 12 residues. The germline CDR1 and CDR2 sequences are SNHLY and FYNNEI. CDR3 in DNA: TGTGCCACCCAAAGGGATCTTGGCGAGCAGTACTTC. Translating it yields CATQRDLGEQYF.

The rearrangement joins TRBV20-1 to TRBJ2-7, with unresolved D. Looked up from germline, CDR1 is DFQATT and CDR2 is SNEGSKA (reference sequence). Trimming left V 4 bases short and J 4 bases short, with 8 bases between. The CDR3 is 11 residues long. Here the CDR3 DNA reads TGCAGTGCTAATGGGTTATACGAGCAGTACTTC. Its translation: CSANGLYEQYF.